A single sample gave rise to the 3 T cell receptor beta chains below, sequenced in a study of T cell clonality in common variable immunodeficiency. No antigen has been assigned to these receptors. Study-wide results and caveats: Reportedly, TCR beta sequences from common variable immunodeficiency showed fewer deletions and N-nucleotide insertions.

The protocol was immunoSEQ multiplex PCR, while the TCRdb copy is restricted to in-frame clones and leaves out a portion. The table lists tens of thousands of clones, with no singletons. Source material: peripheral blood mononuclear cells. The receptors derive from a human donor with common variable immunodeficiency.

This clone was recorded a few times. The read halts 3 residues ahead of the CDR3 end, with the missing end drawn from the germline J gene. V is TRBV7-9 and J is TRBJ2-5; no definite D call. The V gene's germline CDR1 is SEHNR and CDR2 FQNEAQ (reference sequence). Trimming cost V 0 bases and J 1 base, with 6 bases left between them. This CDR3 spans 14 amino acids. The CDR3 loop is CASSLASVQETQYF. CDR3 DNA, as far as it was read: TGTGCCAGCAGCTTAGCATCAGTCCAAGAGACC. Together with reference TRBV7-9 and TRBJ2-5, the CDR3 gives the full variable domain: DTGVSQNPRHKITKRGQNVTFRCDPISEHNRLYWYRQTLGQGPEFLTYFQNEAQLEKSRLLSDRFSAERPKGSFSTLEIQRTEQGDSAMYLCASSLASVQETQYFGPGTRLLVL.

Points on this clone: The read ends 3 residues before the CDR3 terminus; that terminus is restored from the germline J gene. The genes are TRBV19 and TRBJ2-5; tentatively, D is TRBD1 or TRBD2 (5 bases each). Per germline, CDR1 LNHDA and CDR2 SQIVND (reference sequence). The CDR3 covers 14 residues. The V and J ends lost 4 bases and 1 base respectively, with 10 bases between them. The CDR3 sequence is CASSRGDPQETQYF. The CDR3 bases that were read are TGTGCCAGTAGTAGAGGGGATCCCCAAGAGACC.

This clone is judged medium-sized. The read terminates 3 residues before the CDR3 end, so the remaining end is supplied by the germline J gene. V is TRBV7-8 and J is TRBJ1-1; possibly TRBD1 for D (6 bases). Germline V CDR1 and CDR2: SGHVS, FQNEAQ. Trimming removed 5 bases at V and 4 bases at J, with 14 bases between. The CDR3 runs 14 residues. CDR3 sequence reads: CASSVQQGGTEAFF. The sequenced part of the CDR3 DNA is TGTGCCAGCAGCGTCCAACAAGGGGGCACTGAA.